These 22 T cell receptor beta chains were all obtained from the same sample, sequenced in a study of T cell clonality in common variable immunodeficiency. Clones were sequenced by immunoSEQ multiplex PCR, and TCRdb holds only the in-frame ones, with some missing. This sample carries some 30,000 clones and no singletons, and 4.5% to 6% goes to the top ten. No antigens are known for them. The study's findings and limits: Reportedly, TCR beta sequences from common variable immunodeficiency showed fewer deletions and N-nucleotide insertions.

Specimen: peripheral blood mononuclear cells. These receptors were obtained from a human donor with common variable immunodeficiency.

Remarks on this clone: The read stops 3 residues short of the end of the CDR3; the missing end is completed from the germline J gene. The chain employs TRBV7-9 and TRBJ1-1, with D possibly matching TRBD1 (5 bases). Germline V gene sequence: CDR1 SEHNR, CDR2 FQNEAQ (reference sequence). This CDR3 region has 13 residues. V was clipped by 5 bases and J by 5 bases, with 12 bases between them. The CDR3 sequence: CASSPVGGTEAFF. The part of the CDR3 DNA that was read is TGTGCCAGCAGCCCAGTCGGGGGAACTGAA.

This clone has only a few counts. With the read ending 3 residues before the CDR3 end, the germline J gene is used to fill in that end. The genes are TRBV5-1 and TRBJ1-1; a weak D match, TRBD1 (5 bases). The germline V gene has CDR1 SGHRS and CDR2 YFSETQ. V was cut by 2 bases and J by 1 base, with 12 bases left in between. The CDR3 length is 15 residues. The CDR3: CASSFTSGGNTEAFF. The CDR3 DNA, read in part, is TGCGCCAGCAGCTTCACTTCGGGGGGGAACACTGAA.

Incomplete CDR3 DNA: TGTGCCTGGAGCGGGGGGCTTAGCATAATTGGCACAGATACG. Translating gives CAWSGGLSIIGTDT. The whole CDR3 region reads CAWSGGLSIIGTDTQYF. This chain uses TRBV30 with TRBJ2-3, with D maybe TRBD2 (7 bases). The CDR3 end lies 3 residues beyond the end of the read and is filled in from the germline J gene. The V end was cut by 3 bases, the J end by 1 base, with 20 bases between. Germline CDR1 and CDR2: GTSNPN and SVGIG (reference sequence). There are 17 residues in the CDR3. The entire variable domain, with the rest obtained from reference TRBV30 and TRBJ2-3, is as follows: SQTIHQWPATLVQPVGSPLSLECTVEGTSNPNLYWYRQAAGRGLQLLFYSVGIGQISSEVPQNLSASRPQDRQFILSSKKLLLSDSGFYLCAWSGGLSIIGTDTQYFGPGTRLTVL.

Note on this clone: With the read ending 3 residues before the CDR3 end, the germline J gene is used to fill in that end. The chain is built from TRBV7-9 and TRBJ2-7, with TRBD1 identical over 10 bases. This CDR3 is built from 15 residues. J lost 5 bases, V lost 5 bases, and 9 bases had no gene match. CDR1 is SEHNR, CDR2 FQNEAQ, per germline (reference sequence). The CDR3 sequence: CASSPPGQGSHEQYF. The CDR3 DNA, read in part, is TGTGCCAGCAGCCCTCCGGGACAGGGGTCCCACGAG.

Concerning this clone itself: Read data end 3 residues before the CDR3 end; the end is taken from the germline J gene. The V call is TRBV30, the J call TRBJ1-5, with D possibly being TRBD1 (5 bases). CDR1 is GTSNPN and CDR2 is SVGIG in the germline V gene (reference sequence). The CDR3 covers 13 residues. The V end lost 1 base, the J end lost 4 bases, and 8 bases lay between the germline ends. CDR3 DNA, as far as it was read: TGTGCCTGGAGTGGCAGGGAGAATCAGCCC. Protein product: CAWSGRENQP. The whole CDR3 sequence reads CAWSGRENQPQHF.

Notes on this clone: The CDR3 is cut off 3 residues early in the read; its end comes from the germline J gene. This chain links TRBV7-2 with TRBJ2-5, with 8 bases fitting TRBD1. The CDR3 runs to 14 residues. Germline CDR1 is SGHTA and CDR2 is FQGNSA. The trim removed 8 bases at V and 5 bases at J, leaving 10 bases unmatched. The CDR3 protein is CASRPGQGGETQYF. Incomplete CDR3 DNA: TGTGCCAGCCGCCCTGGACAGGGTGGGGAGACC.

Of note for this clone: The read is 3 residues too short to cover the CDR3 end, so that end is filled in from the germline J gene. The chain links TRBV7-9 to TRBJ1-2, with D perhaps matching TRBD1 (5 bases). V lost 8 bases, J lost 6 bases, and 19 bases lay in between. Germline loops: CDR1 SEHNR, CDR2 FQNEAQ (reference sequence). The CDR3 runs to 14 residues. The part of the CDR3 DNA that was read is TGTGCCAGCCTCAATCCGGTGGGGGGAAATGGC. Its translation: CASLNPVGGNG. The full CDR3 sequence reads CASLNPVGGNGYTF. The entire variable domain, with the rest obtained from reference TRBV7-9 and TRBJ1-2, is as follows: DTGVSQNPRHKITKRGQNVTFRCDPISEHNRLYWYRQTLGQGPEFLTYFQNEAQLEKSRLLSDRFSAERPKGSFSTLEIQRTEQGDSAMYLCASLNPVGGNGYTFGSGTRLTVV.

This clone is medium-sized by share. The CDR3 goes on 3 residues after the read ends, and that part is filled in from the germline J gene. This chain uses TRBV29-1 with TRBJ1-2; the D gene is possibly TRBD1 (6 bases). The CDR3 is made up of 14 amino acids. CDR1 and CDR2 (germline): SQVTM, ANQGSEA. The germline V and J ends were trimmed by 4 bases and 0 bases, with 12 bases remaining between them. This CDR3 is CSVGRGQTNYGYTF. Partial CDR3 DNA: TGCAGCGTTGGGCGGGGGCAGACTAACTATGGC. The full variable domain, in which reference TRBV29-1 and TRBJ1-2 provide the parts outside the CDR3, is SAVISQKPSRDICQRGTSLTIQCQVDSQVTMMFWYRQQPGQSLTLIATANQGSEATYESGFVIDKFPISRPNLTFSTLTVSNMSPEDSSIYLCSVGRGQTNYGYTFGSGTRLTVV.

This clone is medium-sized by share. The read terminates 3 residues ahead of where the CDR3 ends, so the germline J gene completes it. The chain uses TRBV7-2 and TRBJ2-1, with 7 bases fitting TRBD2. Germline lookup yields CDR1 SGHTA and CDR2 FQGNSA. J was trimmed by 4 bases and V by 1 base; bases with no gene match: 4. The CDR3 sequence is 15 residues long. CDR3 amino acids: CASSLVAGDYNEQFF. CDR3 DNA, as far as it was read: TGTGCCAGCAGCTTAGTAGCGGGCGATTACAATGAG.

Details on this clone: The read stops 3 residues short of the end of the CDR3; the missing end is completed from the germline J gene. V and J are TRBV7-6 and TRBJ1-1; 8 bases are a match to TRBD1. CDR1 and CDR2 from the germline V gene are SGHVS and FNYEAQ. J lost 2 bases, V lost 2 bases, and 10 bases had no gene match. The CDR3 loop spans 17 amino acids. The CDR3 sequence is CASSLSFRTGINTEAFF. The CDR3 bases that were read are TGTGCCAGCAGCTTATCGTTCAGGACAGGGATAAACACTGAA.

Comment on this clone: The read ends 3 residues shy of where the CDR3 ends; the end is completed using the germline J gene. The rearrangement links TRBV19 to TRBJ1-2, with D perhaps matching TRBD1 (6 bases). Germline V gives CDR1 LNHDA, CDR2 SQIVND (reference sequence). This CDR3 spans 12 amino acids. The V end was cut by 11 bases, the J end by 6 bases, with 16 bases between. CDR3 protein: CAARGGGDGYTF. The sequenced CDR3 bases are TGTGCCGCCCGAGGGGGTGGAGATGGC. Complete variable domain (other parts from reference TRBV19 and TRBJ1-2): DGGITQSPKYLFRKEGQNVTLSCEQNLNHDAMYWYRQDPGQGLRLIYYSQIVNDFQKGDIAEGYSVSREKKESFPLTVTSAQKNPTAFYLCAARGGGDGYTFGSGTRLTVV.

This clone has ten or more counts. The CDR3 extends 3 residues past the end of the read, so its final part is completed from the germline J gene. The chain recombines TRBV2 with TRBJ2-3; 7 nucleotides match TRBD1. The J segment lost 0 bases and the V segment lost 8 bases, leaving 5 bases of the junction unmatched. CDR3 length: 14 residues. Germline V lookup: CDR1 SNHLY, CDR2 FYNNEI. The CDR3 reads CASLDRASTDTQYF. The DNA read from the CDR3 is TGTGCCAGCTTAGACAGGGCAAGCACAGATACG.

This clone was counted between two and nine times. The CDR3 end is not reached by the read, which stops 3 residues before it; the germline J gene fills it in. The chain links TRBV2 to TRBJ2-1, with 11 bases aligning to TRBD1. V lost 3 bases and J lost 8; bases outside the gene matches: 9. The V gene's germline CDR1 is SNHLY and CDR2 FYNNEI. The CDR3 contains 16 residues. CDR3 in amino acids: CASSDSWTGGGYEQFF. The sequenced CDR3 bases are TGTGCCAGCAGTGATTCATGGACAGGGGGCGGATATGAG.

This clone has just a few counts. Sequencing ends 3 residues short of the CDR3 end; the germline J gene provides the rest. The chain links TRBV20-1 to TRBJ2-3; 14 nucleotides match TRBD2. Germline trimming cut 1 base from V and 2 bases from J; bases unmatched to any gene: 5. This CDR3 has 17 residues. Germline CDR1 and CDR2: DFQATT and SNEGSKA (reference sequence). The part of the CDR3 DNA that was read is TGCAGTGCTAGAGGAGGACTAGCGGGGGGCCACACAGATACG. It yields the protein CSARGGLAGGHTDT. In full, the CDR3 reads CSARGGLAGGHTDTQYF.

Comment on this clone: Read sequence stops 3 residues before the CDR3 end, and the germline J gene provides the missing end. The gene calls are TRBV29-1 and TRBJ1-2; weak D call: TRBD1 (5 bases). The CDR3 extends over 14 amino acids. From germline, CDR1 is SQVTM and CDR2 ANQGSEA. CDR3 bases read: TGCAGCGTTATAATCAGGACATCCGCTGGGGGC. Translated: CSVIIRTSAGG. The whole CDR3 sequence reads CSVIIRTSAGGYTF. The full variable domain, in which reference TRBV29-1 and TRBJ1-2 provide the parts outside the CDR3, is SAVISQKPSRDICQRGTSLTIQCQVDSQVTMMFWYRQQPGQSLTLIATANQGSEATYESGFVIDKFPISRPNLTFSTLTVSNMSPEDSSIYLCSVIIRTSAGGYTFGSGTRLTVV.

There are a few counts of this clone. The read ends 3 residues before the CDR3 terminus; that terminus is restored from the germline J gene. The V gene is TRBV19, the J gene TRBJ1-6, with D uncertain. Germline CDR1 LNHDA, CDR2 SQIVND (reference sequence). The CDR3 totals 13 residues. The germline V and J ends were trimmed by 3 bases and 7 bases, with 7 bases remaining between them. The part of the CDR3 DNA that was read is TGTGCCAGTAGTATCCCCTTCAATTCACCC. Amino acids: CASSIPFNSP. The entire CDR3 sequence reads CASSIPFNSPLHF.

In the case of this clone: Read data end 3 residues before the CDR3 end; the end is taken from the germline J gene. The chain uses TRBV2 and TRBJ2-7; tentatively, D is TRBD1 (5 bases). V was trimmed by 6 bases and J by 5 bases, leaving 11 bases between them. This CDR3 is built from 12 residues. Germline CDR1 and CDR2: SNHLY and FYNNEI. The DNA read from the CDR3 is TGTGCCAGCAGGGTAGAAGGGGACGAG. Amino acids: CASRVEGDE. The whole CDR3 reads CASRVEGDEQYF.

There are a few counts of this clone. The read comes to an end 3 residues before the CDR3 does, leaving the germline J gene to fill in the end. This chain links TRBV6-2 or TRBV6-3 with TRBJ2-7; TRBD2 matches 7 bases. The CDR3 totals 15 residues. V lost 7 bases, J lost 0 bases, and 9 bases stayed unmatched. Germline V gives CDR1 MNHEY, CDR2 SVGEGT. The covered CDR3 bases are TGTGCCAGCACTTCCGGGGGGTGCCTCTCCTACGAG. Protein: CASTSGGCLSYE. The whole CDR3 reads CASTSGGCLSYEQYF.

This clone was detected many times. The CDR3 end lies 3 residues beyond the end of the read and is filled in from the germline J gene. V usage is TRBV10-3 and J usage is TRBJ1-5; 7 bases are shared with TRBD1. Germline V gene sequence: CDR1 ENHRY, CDR2 SYGVKD. There are 15 residues in the CDR3. The CDR3 region is CAIRDGSGGGSPQHF. The part of the CDR3 DNA that was read is TGTGCCATCAGGGATGGGTCAGGGGGAGGCAGCCCC.

This clone was picked up a small number of times. The read ends 3 residues early relative to the CDR3; the germline J gene fills the gap. The J gene is TRBJ1-5, the V gene TRBV18, with D possibly being TRBD1 (5 bases). The CDR3 covers 14 residues. Trimming cost V 3 bases and J 4 bases, with 10 bases left between them. Germline V gene data show CDR1 as KGHSH and CDR2 as LQKENI. The CDR3 is CASSPGTENQPQHF. The CDR3 bases that were read are TGTGCCAGCTCACCCGGGACTGAGAATCAGCCC.

The sample holds a few counts of this clone. The read ends 3 residues before the CDR3 terminus; that terminus is restored from the germline J gene. This rearrangement joins TRBV30 to TRBJ2-7; a possible D gene is TRBD1 (5 bases). The V end was cut by 5 bases, the J end by 3 bases, with 11 bases between. This CDR3 has 12 residues. CDR1 and CDR2 (germline): GTSNPN, SVGIG (reference sequence). CDR3 residues: CAWDRGVYEQYF. Partial CDR3 DNA: TGTGCCTGGGACAGAGGAGTCTACGAG.

This clone came up many times. The read ends 3 residues shy of where the CDR3 ends; the end is completed using the germline J gene. The V call is TRBV7-3, the J call TRBJ1-2; 7 bases map to TRBD1. Germline CDR1 is SGHTA and CDR2 is FQGTGA. The CDR3 runs 13 residues. The CDR3: CASSPDRDISYTF. CDR3 DNA, as far as it was read: TGTGCCAGCAGTCCCGACAGGGATATTAGC. The complete variable domain, with remaining parts taken from reference TRBV7-3 and TRBJ1-2, reads GAGVSQTPSNKVTEKGKYVELRCDPISGHTALYWYRQSLGQGPEFLIYFQGTGAADDSGLPNDRFFAVRPEGSVSTLKIQRTERGDSAVYLCASSPDRDISYTFGSGTRLTVV.